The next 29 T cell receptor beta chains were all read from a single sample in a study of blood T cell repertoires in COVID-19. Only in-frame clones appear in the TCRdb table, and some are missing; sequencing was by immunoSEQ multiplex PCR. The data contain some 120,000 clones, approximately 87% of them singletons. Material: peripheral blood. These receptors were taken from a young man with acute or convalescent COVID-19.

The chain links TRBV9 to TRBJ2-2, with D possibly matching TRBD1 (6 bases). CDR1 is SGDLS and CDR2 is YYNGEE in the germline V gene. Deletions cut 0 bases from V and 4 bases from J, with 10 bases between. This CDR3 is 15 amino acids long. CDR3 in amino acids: CASSVEAGATGELFF. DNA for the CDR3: TGTGCCAGCAGCGTAGAGGCAGGGGCCACCGGGGAGCTGTTTTTT.

CDR3 amino acids: CASSLSVLAPYNEQFF. The CDR3 DNA reads as TGTGCCAGCAGTTTATCAGTCCTAGCCCCCTACAATGAGCAGTTCTTC. The chain has TRBV27 and TRBJ2-1; a weak D match, TRBD2 (5 bases). V was pared by 0 bases and J by 2 bases, with 11 bases between. Germline values: CDR1 MNHEY, CDR2 SMNVEV (reference sequence). The CDR3 loop spans 16 amino acids.

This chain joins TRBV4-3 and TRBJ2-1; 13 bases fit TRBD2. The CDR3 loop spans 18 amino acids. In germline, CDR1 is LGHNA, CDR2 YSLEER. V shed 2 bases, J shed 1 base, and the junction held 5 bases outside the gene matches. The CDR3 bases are TGCGCCAGCAGCCAACGGACTAGCGGGGGTGCTTCCTACAATGAGCAGTTCTTC. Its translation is CASSQRTSGGASYNEQFF.

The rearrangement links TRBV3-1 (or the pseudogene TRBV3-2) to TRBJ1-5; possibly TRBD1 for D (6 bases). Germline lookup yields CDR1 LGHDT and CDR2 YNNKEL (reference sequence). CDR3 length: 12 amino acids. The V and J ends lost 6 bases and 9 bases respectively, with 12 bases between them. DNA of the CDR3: TGTGCCAGCAGACCCGGGGGGCGGCCCCAGCATTTT. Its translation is CASRPGGRPQHF.

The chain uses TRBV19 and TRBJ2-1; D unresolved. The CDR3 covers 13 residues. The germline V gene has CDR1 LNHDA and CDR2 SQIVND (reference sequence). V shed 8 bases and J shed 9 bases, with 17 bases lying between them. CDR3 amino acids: CASSERRSSEQFF. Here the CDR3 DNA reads TGTGCCAGTTCTGAGCGTCGGTCCAGTGAGCAGTTCTTC.

In DNA form, the CDR3 reads TGCGCCAGCAGCCAAGAGAGGGATAGATACAATGAGCAGTTCTTC. Translated, it gives CASSQERDRYNEQFF. The chain employs TRBV4-1 and TRBJ2-1, with D possibly being TRBD2 (5 bases). This CDR3 is 15 amino acids long. Germline V gene lookup returns CDR1 MGHRA and CDR2 YSYEKL. V was cut by 0 bases and J by 4 bases, with 10 bases left in between.

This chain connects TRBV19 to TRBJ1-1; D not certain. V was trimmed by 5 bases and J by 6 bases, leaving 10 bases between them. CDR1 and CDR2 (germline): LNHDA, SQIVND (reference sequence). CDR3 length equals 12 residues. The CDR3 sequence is CASSPRVAEAFF. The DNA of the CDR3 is TGTGCCAGTAGTCCCCGCGTCGCTGAAGCTTTCTTT.

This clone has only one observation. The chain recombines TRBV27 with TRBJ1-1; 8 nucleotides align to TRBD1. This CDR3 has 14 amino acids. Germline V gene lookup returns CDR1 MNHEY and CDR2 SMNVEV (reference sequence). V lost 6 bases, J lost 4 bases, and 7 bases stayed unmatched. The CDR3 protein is CASRPTGGFTEAFF. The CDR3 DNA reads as TGTGCCAGCAGGCCAACAGGGGGTTTCACTGAAGCTTTCTTT.

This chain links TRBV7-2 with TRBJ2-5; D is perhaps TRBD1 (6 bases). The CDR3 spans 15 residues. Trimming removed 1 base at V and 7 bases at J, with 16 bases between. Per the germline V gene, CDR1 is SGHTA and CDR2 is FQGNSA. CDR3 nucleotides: TGTGCCAGCAGCTTAGGGTCACAGGGCTCCAGGACCCAGTACTTC. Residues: CASSLGSQGSRTQYF.

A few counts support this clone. The CDR3 coding sequence is TGTGCCTGGAGTGTACTCGAGAGGGACACCGGGGAGCTGTTTTTT. It is translated as CAWSVLERDTGELFF. The gene calls are TRBV30 and TRBJ2-2; the D gene is possibly TRBD2 (5 bases). This CDR3 region has 15 residues. Per germline, CDR1 GTSNPN and CDR2 SVGIG (reference sequence). V was clipped by 0 bases and J by 3 bases, with 11 bases between them.

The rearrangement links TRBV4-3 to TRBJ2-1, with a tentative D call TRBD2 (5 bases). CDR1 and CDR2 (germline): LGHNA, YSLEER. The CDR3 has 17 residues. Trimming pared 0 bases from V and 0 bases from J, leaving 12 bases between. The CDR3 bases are TGCGCCAGCAGCCAAGATCCCCGGGATAGCTCCTACAATGAGCAGTTCTTC. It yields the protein CASSQDPRDSSYNEQFF.

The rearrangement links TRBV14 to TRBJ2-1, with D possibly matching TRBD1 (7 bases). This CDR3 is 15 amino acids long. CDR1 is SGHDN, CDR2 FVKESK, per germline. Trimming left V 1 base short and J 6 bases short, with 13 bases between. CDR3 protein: CASSQVQGGFNEQFF. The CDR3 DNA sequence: TGTGCCAGCAGCCAAGTCCAGGGGGGTTTCAATGAGCAGTTCTTC.

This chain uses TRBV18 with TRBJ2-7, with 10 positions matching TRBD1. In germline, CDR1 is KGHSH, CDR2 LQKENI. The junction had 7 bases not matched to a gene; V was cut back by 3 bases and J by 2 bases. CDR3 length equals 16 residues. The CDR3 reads CASSPRQGAKTYEQYF. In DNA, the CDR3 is TGTGCCAGCTCACCCCGACAGGGGGCGAAAACCTACGAGCAGTACTTC.

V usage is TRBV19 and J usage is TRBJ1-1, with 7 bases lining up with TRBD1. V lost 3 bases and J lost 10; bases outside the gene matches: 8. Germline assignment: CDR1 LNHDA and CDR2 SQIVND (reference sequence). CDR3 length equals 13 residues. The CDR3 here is CASSMSRQGRAFF. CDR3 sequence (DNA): TGTGCCAGTAGTATGTCCCGACAGGGCCGAGCTTTCTTT.

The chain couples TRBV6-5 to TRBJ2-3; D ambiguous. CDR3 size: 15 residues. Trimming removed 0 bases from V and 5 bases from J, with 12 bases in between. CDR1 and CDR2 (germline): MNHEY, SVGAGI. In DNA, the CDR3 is TGTGCCAGCAGTTACTCACCGGTCTTGATAGATACGCAGTATTTT. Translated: CASSYSPVLIDTQYF.

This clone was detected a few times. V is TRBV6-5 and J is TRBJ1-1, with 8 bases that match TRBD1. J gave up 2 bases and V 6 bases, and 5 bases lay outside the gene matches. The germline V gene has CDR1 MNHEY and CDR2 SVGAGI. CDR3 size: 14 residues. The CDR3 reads CASRYRGSNTEAFF. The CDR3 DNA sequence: TGTGCCAGCAGGTACAGGGGGAGCAACACTGAAGCTTTCTTT.

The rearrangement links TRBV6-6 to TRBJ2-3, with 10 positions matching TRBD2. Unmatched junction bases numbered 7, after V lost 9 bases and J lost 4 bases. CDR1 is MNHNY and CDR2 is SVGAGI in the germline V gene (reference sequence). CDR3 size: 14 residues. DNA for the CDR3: TGTGCCAGTGAGGGGACTAGCGAATCAGATACGCAGTATTTT. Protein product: CASEGTSESDTQYF.

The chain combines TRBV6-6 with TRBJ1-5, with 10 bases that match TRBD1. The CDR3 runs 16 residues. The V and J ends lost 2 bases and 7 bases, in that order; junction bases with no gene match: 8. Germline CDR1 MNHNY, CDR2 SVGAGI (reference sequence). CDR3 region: CASSYRGQGEGQPQHF. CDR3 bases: TGTGCCAGCAGTTACCGAGGACAGGGGGAGGGCCAGCCCCAGCATTTT.

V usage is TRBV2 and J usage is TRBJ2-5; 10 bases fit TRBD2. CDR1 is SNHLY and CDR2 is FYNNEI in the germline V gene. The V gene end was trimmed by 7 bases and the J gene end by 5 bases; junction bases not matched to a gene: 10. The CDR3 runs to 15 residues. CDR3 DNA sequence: TGTGCCAGCATCAGCGGGGGGGCTTTTGGGGAGACCCAGTACTTC. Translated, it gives CASISGGAFGETQYF.

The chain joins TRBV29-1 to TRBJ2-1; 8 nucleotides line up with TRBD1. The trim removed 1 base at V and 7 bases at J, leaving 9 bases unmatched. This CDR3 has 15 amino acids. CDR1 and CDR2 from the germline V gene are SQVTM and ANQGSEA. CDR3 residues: CSVEGGQGAWNEQFF. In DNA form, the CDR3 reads TGCAGCGTTGAAGGGGGCCAGGGGGCCTGGAATGAGCAGTTCTTC.

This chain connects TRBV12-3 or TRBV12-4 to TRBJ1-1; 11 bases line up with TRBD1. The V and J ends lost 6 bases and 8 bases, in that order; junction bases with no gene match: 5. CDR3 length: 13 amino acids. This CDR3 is CASSGQGATEAFF. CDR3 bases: TGTGCCAGCAGCGGACAGGGGGCAACAGAAGCTTTCTTT.

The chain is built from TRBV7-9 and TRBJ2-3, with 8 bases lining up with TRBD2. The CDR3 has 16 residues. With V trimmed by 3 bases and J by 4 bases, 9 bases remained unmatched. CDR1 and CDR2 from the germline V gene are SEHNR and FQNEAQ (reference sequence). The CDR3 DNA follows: TGTGCCAGCAGCTTTGGACGGGAGGGCGAGGCAGATACGCAGTATTTT. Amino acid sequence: CASSFGREGEADTQYF. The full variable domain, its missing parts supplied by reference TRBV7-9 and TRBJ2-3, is DTGVSQNPRHKITKRGQNVTFRCDPISEHNRLYWYRQTLGQGPEFLTYFQNEAQLEKSRLLSDRFSAERPKGSFSTLEIQRTEQGDSAMYLCASSFGREGEADTQYFGPGTRLTVL.

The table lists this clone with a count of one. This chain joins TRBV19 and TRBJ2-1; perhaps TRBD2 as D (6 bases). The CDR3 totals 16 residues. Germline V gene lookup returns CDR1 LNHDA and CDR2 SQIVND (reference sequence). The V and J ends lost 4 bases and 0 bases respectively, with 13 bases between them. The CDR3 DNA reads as TGTGCCAGTAGTACTCCGGGAGAAAGCTCCTACAATGAGCAGTTCTTC. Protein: CASSTPGESSYNEQFF.

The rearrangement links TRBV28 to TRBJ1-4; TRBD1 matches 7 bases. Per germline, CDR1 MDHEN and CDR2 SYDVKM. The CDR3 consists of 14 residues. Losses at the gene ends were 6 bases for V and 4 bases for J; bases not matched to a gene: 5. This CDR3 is CASRLTGFNEKLFF. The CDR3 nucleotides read TGTGCCAGCAGACTGACAGGGTTTAATGAAAAACTGTTTTTT. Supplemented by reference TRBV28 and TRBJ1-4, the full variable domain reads DVKVTQSSRYLVKRTGEKVFLECVQDMDHENMFWYRQDPGLGLRLIYFSYDVKMKEKGDIPEGYSVSREKKERFSLILESASTNQTSMYLCASRLTGFNEKLFFGSGTQLSVL.

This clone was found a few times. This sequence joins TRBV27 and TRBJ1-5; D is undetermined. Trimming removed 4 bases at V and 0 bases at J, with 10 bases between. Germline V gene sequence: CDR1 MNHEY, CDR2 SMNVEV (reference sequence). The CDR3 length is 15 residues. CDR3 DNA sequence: TGTGCCAGCAGTTCGAATGAGAATAGCAATCAGCCCCAGCATTTT. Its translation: CASSSNENSNQPQHF.

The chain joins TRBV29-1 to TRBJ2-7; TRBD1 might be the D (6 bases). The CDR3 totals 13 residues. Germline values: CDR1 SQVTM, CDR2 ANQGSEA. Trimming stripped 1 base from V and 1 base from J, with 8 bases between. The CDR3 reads CSVEATGSYEQYF. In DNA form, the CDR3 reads TGCAGCGTTGAAGCAACAGGGTCCTACGAGCAGTACTTC.

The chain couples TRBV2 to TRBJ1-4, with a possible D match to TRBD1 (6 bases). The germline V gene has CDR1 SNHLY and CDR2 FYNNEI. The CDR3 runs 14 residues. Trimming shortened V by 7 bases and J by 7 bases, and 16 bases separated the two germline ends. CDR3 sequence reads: CASNLQGGGEKLFF. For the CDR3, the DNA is TGTGCCAGCAACCTACAGGGCGGGGGTGAAAAACTGTTTTTT.

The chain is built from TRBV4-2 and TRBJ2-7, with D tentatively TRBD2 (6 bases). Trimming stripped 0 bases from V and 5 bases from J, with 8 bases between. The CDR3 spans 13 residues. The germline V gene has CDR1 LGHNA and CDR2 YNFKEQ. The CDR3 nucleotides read TGTGCCAGCAGCCAAGAGTGGGGGGACGAGCAGTACTTC. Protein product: CASSQEWGDEQYF.

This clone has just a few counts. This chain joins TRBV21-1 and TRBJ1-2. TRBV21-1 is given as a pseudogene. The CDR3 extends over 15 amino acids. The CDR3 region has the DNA TGTGCCAGCAGCAAACGGGGGGGCGCGGGCTATGGCTACACCTTC. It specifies CASSKRGGAGYGYTF.